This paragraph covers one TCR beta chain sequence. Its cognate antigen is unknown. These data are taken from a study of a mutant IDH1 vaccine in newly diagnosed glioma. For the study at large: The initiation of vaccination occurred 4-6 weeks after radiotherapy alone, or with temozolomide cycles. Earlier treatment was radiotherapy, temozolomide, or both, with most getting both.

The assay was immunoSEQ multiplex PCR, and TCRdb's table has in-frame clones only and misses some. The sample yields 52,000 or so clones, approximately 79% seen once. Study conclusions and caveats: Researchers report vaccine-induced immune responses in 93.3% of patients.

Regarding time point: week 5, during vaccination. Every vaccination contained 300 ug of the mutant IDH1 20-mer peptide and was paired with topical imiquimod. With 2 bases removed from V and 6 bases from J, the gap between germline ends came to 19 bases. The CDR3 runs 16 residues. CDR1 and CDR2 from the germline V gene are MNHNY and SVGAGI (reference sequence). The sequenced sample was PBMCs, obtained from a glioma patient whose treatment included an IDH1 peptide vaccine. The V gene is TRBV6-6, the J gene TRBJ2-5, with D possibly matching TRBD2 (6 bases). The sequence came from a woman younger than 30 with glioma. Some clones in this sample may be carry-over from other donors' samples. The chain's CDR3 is CASSYPSGGGGKTQYF. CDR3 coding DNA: TGTGCCAGCAGTTACCCTTCGGGTGGGGGAGGAAAGACCCAGTACTTC.